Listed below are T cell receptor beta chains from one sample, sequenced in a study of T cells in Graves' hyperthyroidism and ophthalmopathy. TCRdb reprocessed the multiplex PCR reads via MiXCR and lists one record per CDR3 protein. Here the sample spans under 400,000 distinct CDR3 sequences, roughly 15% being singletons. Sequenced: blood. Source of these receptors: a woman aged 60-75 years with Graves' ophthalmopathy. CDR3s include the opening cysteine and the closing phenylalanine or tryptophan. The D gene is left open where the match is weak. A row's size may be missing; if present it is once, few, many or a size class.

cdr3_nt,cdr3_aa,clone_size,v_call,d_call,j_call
TGTGCCAGCAGCGCCCGGGACGCTTCCTACGAGCAGTACTTC,CASSARDASYEQYF,many,TRBV7-2,.,TRBJ2-7
TGTGCCAGCAGTTCCGACTTGACCTTAACTAACTACAATGAGCAGTTCTTC,CASSSDLTLTNYNEQFF,.,TRBV6-1,.,TRBJ2-1
TGTGCCAGGGAGGCCCACGAGCAGTACTTC,CAREAHEQYF,many,TRBV18,.,TRBJ2-7
TGTGCCAGCAGTTACTTGGGCAGGGTTTACGAGCAGTACTTC,CASSYLGRVYEQYF,many,TRBV6-5,.,TRBJ2-7
TGTGCCAGCAGTTTCCCGGGGGGGGCTTTCTTT,CASSFPGGAFF,.,TRBV28,.,TRBJ1-1
TGTGCCAGCAGCACTAACAGTGATCAGCCCCAGCATTTT,CASSTNSDQPQHF,few,TRBV9,.,TRBJ1-5
TGTGCCACCAGCAGGGAACCTACATACAATGAGCAGTTCTTC,CATSREPTYNEQFF,.,TRBV15,.,TRBJ2-1
TGCAGTGCTCCGGGACTAGCGTCGGAGACCCAGTACTTC,CSAPGLASETQYF,many,TRBV20-1,TRBD2,TRBJ2-5
TGCAGTGCACCACTAGCGGGAATGGAGGAGCAGTACTTC,CSAPLAGMEEQYF,many,TRBV20-1,TRBD2,TRBJ2-7
TGTGCCAGCAGCTCCGGGACAGACTCCTACGAGCAGTACTTC,CASSSGTDSYEQYF,many,TRBV11-1,TRBD1,TRBJ2-7
TGTGCCAGCAGTGCCCCTCCGGGACTAGCGGATCACAATGAGCAGTTCTTC,CASSAPPGLADHNEQFF,many,TRBV12-3/TRBV12-4,TRBD2,TRBJ2-1
TGCAGTACCCAGCGGGGGGGCATGAACACTGAAGCTTTCTTT,CSTQRGGMNTEAFF,many,TRBV20-1,.,TRBJ1-1
TGTGCCAGCAGTTTACGAGGTTCCAACTATGGCTACACCTTC,CASSLRGSNYGYTF,.,TRBV28,.,TRBJ1-2
TGTGCCAGCATCCTGGGGGGCGAAGAGACCCAGTACTTC,CASILGGEETQYF,.,TRBV12-3/TRBV12-4,.,TRBJ2-5
TGTGCCTGGAGTGCAGGCTACTCCTATAATTCACCCCTCCACTTT,CAWSAGYSYNSPLHF,many,TRBV30,.,TRBJ1-6
TGTGCCAGCAGCCAAGATGGGTCACTAGCGGGAGGGCTATACAATGAGCAGTTCTTC,CASSQDGSLAGGLYNEQFF,many,TRBV14,TRBD2,TRBJ2-1
TGTGCCAGCAGCTTAGTCCAGGGAGGTGAAAAACTGTTTTTT,CASSLVQGGEKLFF,.,TRBV7-8,.,TRBJ1-4
TGTGCCAGCTCACCACCGGGACAGGGGCCCTACGAGCAGTACTTC,CASSPPGQGPYEQYF,.,TRBV18,TRBD1,TRBJ2-7
TGCGCCAGCAGCCGGGGCGGACGGGAGCAAGAGACCCAGTACTTC,CASSRGGREQETQYF,many,TRBV4-1,.,TRBJ2-5
TGTGCCAGCAGGAGGGGACAGGGGGGTTACGAGCAGTACTTC,CASRRGQGGYEQYF,.,TRBV5-5,TRBD1,TRBJ2-7
TGTGCCAGCCCCCCCCTACGGGGCCCCCCAGATACGCAGTATTTT,CASPPLRGPPDTQYF,many,TRBV28,.,TRBJ2-3
TGTGCCAGCAGCCGCCCTGGGACAGGGGGTGAAAAACTGTTTTTT,CASSRPGTGGEKLFF,.,TRBV7-9,TRBD1,TRBJ1-4
TGTGCCAGCTCACCACCCGGACTAGCGGGACCTTACGAGCAGTACTTC,CASSPPGLAGPYEQYF,.,TRBV18,TRBD2,TRBJ2-7
TGCGCCAGCCGGTCTGAAGGGACTAGCGGGAGTAGGGGGACCTACGAGCAGTACTTC,CASRSEGTSGSRGTYEQYF,many,TRBV5-1,TRBD2,TRBJ2-7
TGCAGTGCTAGAGATGGGGGGACTAGCGGGTGGCGGCGATCTAATGAGCAGTTCTTC,CSARDGGTSGWRRSNEQFF,.,TRBV20-1,TRBD2,TRBJ2-1
TGTGCCAGCAGTCCTTTCGGGGCAGGGTTAAACACTGAAGCTTTCTTT,CASSPFGAGLNTEAFF,many,TRBV6-1,.,TRBJ1-1
TGTGCCAGCAGTGATTCACACGGATCCTACGAGCAGTACTTC,CASSDSHGSYEQYF,few,TRBV2,.,TRBJ2-7
TGTGCCACCCGGGACCCTAACTATGGCTACACCTTC,CATRDPNYGYTF,few,TRBV27,.,TRBJ1-2
TGTGCCAGCAGGTCTGCCTCGGGACTTCAGTACAATGAGCAGTTCTTC,CASRSASGLQYNEQFF,.,TRBV6-1,.,TRBJ2-1
TGCGCCAGCAGCTTGGAGCTAGCGACAGATACGCAGTATTTT,CASSLELATDTQYF,many,TRBV5-1,.,TRBJ2-3
TGTGCCAGCAGTTTATCGCCCCGGGAAGAGACCCAGTACTTC,CASSLSPREETQYF,many,TRBV27,.,TRBJ2-5
TGCGCCAGCAGCTTGGCGACAGGGGGATTAGATACGCAGTATTTT,CASSLATGGLDTQYF,few,TRBV5-1,TRBD1,TRBJ2-3
TGTGCCAGCAGCTCCAATCGCGGGTCCGCGAACACTGAAGCTTTCTTT,CASSSNRGSANTEAFF,.,TRBV28,.,TRBJ1-1
TGCAGTGCTAGAGTCATACGGTCGCCAAGGGAGACCCAGTACTTC,CSARVIRSPRETQYF,few,TRBV20-1,.,TRBJ2-5
TGTGCCAGCAGCGTAGCTGACAGAATCTCTGGAAACACCATATATTTT,CASSVADRISGNTIYF,many,TRBV9,.,TRBJ1-3
TGCGCCAGCAGCCGTTCAGGGGAGACCCAGTACTTC,CASSRSGETQYF,many,TRBV4-1,.,TRBJ2-5
TGTGCCAGCAGCACCCAGACAGGGAGGAATTCACCCCTCCACTTT,CASSTQTGRNSPLHF,.,TRBV9,TRBD1,TRBJ1-6
TGCAGCGTTGCCCAGGACTCTGGGGCCAACGTCCTGACTTTC,CSVAQDSGANVLTF,few,TRBV29-1,.,TRBJ2-6
TGTGCCAGCACCCCACCTTTAGGGGGCTCCTACAATGAGCAGTTCTTC,CASTPPLGGSYNEQFF,many,TRBV28,.,TRBJ2-1
TGCGCCAGCAGCTTGGTGGCCGCAGGGGGCTACGAGCAGTACTTC,CASSLVAAGGYEQYF,many,TRBV5-1,TRBD1,TRBJ2-7
TGTGCCAGCAGCGTAAGAGGCGGGGGGGGGCTTAATGAGCAGTTCTTC,CASSVRGGGGLNEQFF,.,TRBV9,TRBD2,TRBJ2-1
TGTGCCAGCAGCAAAGGCGGTACCGGGGAGCTGTTTTTT,CASSKGGTGELFF,few,TRBV7-6,.,TRBJ2-2